This T cell receptor beta chain was identified during a study of cytomegalovirus exposure and HLA in healthy donors. The CDR3 spans 13 residues. V was trimmed by 2 bases and J by 8 bases, leaving 12 bases between them. CDR1 is SGHDN, CDR2 FVKESK, per germline. The PCR was carried out with 60 Vbeta primers and 13 Jbeta primers. Data came from immunoSEQ multiplex PCR; TCRdb stores just in-frame clones and leaves some out. The table shows 200,000 to 250,000 clones, with 65% to 85% occurring only once. This chain joins TRBV14 and TRBJ1-1; D ambiguous. Sequenced sample: PBMCs. The receptor was derived from a man aged 50-60 years in good health and CMV-seronegative. The CDR3 DNA reads as TGTGCCAGCAGCCAATTCCGGGGTACCGAAGCTTTCTTT. It is translated as CASSQFRGTEAFF.